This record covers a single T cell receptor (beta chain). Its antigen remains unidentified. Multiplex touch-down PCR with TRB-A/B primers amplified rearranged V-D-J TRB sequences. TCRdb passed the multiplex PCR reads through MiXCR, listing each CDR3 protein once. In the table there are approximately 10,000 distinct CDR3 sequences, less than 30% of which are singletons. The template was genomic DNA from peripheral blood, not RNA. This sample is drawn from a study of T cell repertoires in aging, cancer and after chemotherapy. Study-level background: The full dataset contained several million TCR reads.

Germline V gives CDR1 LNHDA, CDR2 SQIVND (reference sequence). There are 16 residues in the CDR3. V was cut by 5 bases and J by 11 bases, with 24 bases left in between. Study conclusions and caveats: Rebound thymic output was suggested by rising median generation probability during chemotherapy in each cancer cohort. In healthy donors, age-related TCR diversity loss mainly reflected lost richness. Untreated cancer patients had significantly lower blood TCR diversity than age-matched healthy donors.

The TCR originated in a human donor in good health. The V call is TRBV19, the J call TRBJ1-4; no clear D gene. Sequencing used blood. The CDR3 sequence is CASSERWRTLLGKLFF. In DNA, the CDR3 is TGTGCCAGTAGTGAGAGGTGGCGGACCCTGCTCGGGAAACTGTTTTTT.